The rows below give T cell receptor beta chains drawn from one sample of a study of response to subunit inactivated influenza vaccine. TCRdb independently ran MiXCR on the RT-PCR reads; one entry per CDR3 protein. The sample lists hundreds of thousands of distinct CDR3 sequences; 10% to 15% were seen once. The specimen comprised PBMCs from blood, sampled roughly 48 days after vaccination. These TCRs come from a man aged 45-60 years who received an inactivated influenza vaccine. The CDR3 runs from the conserved cysteine through the conserved F or W.

v_call,j_call,cdr3_aa
TRBV30,TRBJ2-1,CAWSVVNGYNEQFF
TRBV6-1,TRBJ1-6,CASSPRRPYNSPLHF
TRBV3-1,TRBJ2-2,CAAGTGGPGELFF
TRBV7-2,TRBJ2-7,CASSIDRSYEQYF
TRBV4-3,TRBJ2-1,CASSQDYWTDAYNEQFF
TRBV10-3,TRBJ2-7,CAISEVSGKYEQYF
TRBV5-1,TRBJ2-4,CASRAGGRNIQYF
TRBV3-1,TRBJ2-7,CASSQLDMEQYF
TRBV5-1,TRBJ1-2,CASSLEAGGRGYTF
TRBV5-1,TRBJ2-3,CASSLDTSGRVTDTQYF
TRBV7-2,TRBJ2-6,CASSLVGSSGANVLTF
TRBV2,TRBJ2-7,CASSRPGTGPSSYEQYF
TRBV7-2,TRBJ2-3,CASSSPPWASDTDTQYF
TRBV5-5,TRBJ2-7,CASSPLREGPYEQYF
TRBV5-5,TRBJ2-6,CASSSDGSGANVLTF
TRBV9,TRBJ1-6,CASSVEGQNSPLHF
TRBV10-3,TRBJ2-2,CASHDRVMNTGELFF
TRBV25-1,TRBJ2-3,CASQREDTQYF
TRBV4-1,TRBJ2-1,CASSHAGLAGVYEQFF
TRBV5-7,TRBJ2-1,CAGLGMTLNEQFF